The clone carrying this T cell receptor (beta chain) was seen at least ten times. Its cognate antigen is unknown. MiXCR was run by TCRdb on the RT-PCR reads, yielding one entry per CDR3 protein. The sample carries roughly 570,000 distinct CDR3 sequences, 14% recorded once. The sample originates from a study of response to subunit inactivated influenza vaccine. General study points: The study's authors posited that every seasonal influenza vaccination enlists few new T cells.

The receptor was isolated from a man over 45 who received an inactivated influenza vaccine. Sequenced material: PBMCs from blood, taken 11 to 12 days after vaccination.

CDR3 sequence: CASSKDLTDTQYF. CDR3 nucleotides: TGTGCCAGCTCAAAAGACTTGACAGATACGCAGTATTTT. The V gene is TRBV18, the J gene TRBJ2-3; unclear D gene. V was pared by 5 bases and J by 3 bases, with 9 bases between. CDR3 length: 13 amino acids. Per the germline V gene, CDR1 is KGHSH and CDR2 is LQKENI.